The 18 T cell receptor beta chains below come from one sample, sequenced in a study of T cell repertoires in cytomegalovirus infection. TCRdb passed the reads through MiXCR, listing each CDR3 protein once. Among 200,000 to 250,000 distinct CDR3 sequences listed, roughly 6.5% were seen once. The material sequenced was PBMCs. The receptors originated from a human donor in good health (CMV status not recorded). Some clones in this sample may be carry-over from other donors' samples.

This clonotype was counted a few times. V usage is TRBV6-2 or TRBV6-3 and J usage is TRBJ2-1; TRBD1 is a possible D gene (7 bases). Trimming removed 7 bases from V and 10 bases from J, with 14 bases in between. The germline V gene encodes CDR1 MNHEY and CDR2 SVGEGT. The CDR3 sequence is 12 residues long. The CDR3 is CASTPTGREQFF. The CDR3 DNA reads TGTGCCAGCACCCCGACAGGGAGGGAGCAGTTCTTC.

This clonotype was seen more than once but under ten times. The J gene is TRBJ2-7, the V gene TRBV9, with D uncertain. The germline V gene encodes CDR1 SGDLS and CDR2 YYNGEE. The CDR3 totals 13 residues. The V end lost 0 bases, the J end lost 3 bases, and 7 bases lay between the germline ends. The CDR3 bases are TGTGCCAGCAGCGTAGAAAGCCACTACGAGCAGTACTTC. Residues: CASSVESHYEQYF. The full variable domain, rest sourced from reference TRBV9 and TRBJ2-7, is DSGVTQTPKHLITATGQRVTLRCSPRSGDLSVYWYQQSLDQGLQFLIQYYNGEERAKGNILERFSAQQFPDLHSELNLSSLELGDSALYFCASSVESHYEQYFGPGTRLTVT.

The chain is built from TRBV29-1 and TRBJ2-7, with TRBD1 matching 8 bases. Germline CDR1 and CDR2: SQVTM and ANQGSEA. This CDR3 is built from 13 residues. Germline trimming cut 6 bases from V and 0 bases from J; bases unmatched to any gene: 4. The CDR3 reads CSVRQGSSYEQYF. The CDR3 DNA reads TGCAGCGTCAGACAGGGGAGCTCCTACGAGCAGTACTTC.

This clonotype was observed a few times. The CDR3 loop is CASQLGRNEKLFF. The CDR3 bases are TGTGCCAGCCAACTCGGACGAAATGAAAAACTGTTTTTT. This rearrangement joins TRBV6-6 to TRBJ1-4; no clear D. In germline, CDR1 is MNHNY, CDR2 SVGAGI (reference sequence). V shed 8 bases and J shed 5 bases, with 12 bases lying between them. The CDR3 has 13 residues.

CDR3 region: CASSIATGLRDTQYF. Here the CDR3 DNA reads TGTGCCAGTAGTATCGCTACGGGACTTAGAGATACGCAGTATTTT. The V gene is TRBV19, the J gene TRBJ2-3, with D possibly TRBD2 on 6 matching bases. The germline V gene has CDR1 LNHDA and CDR2 SQIVND (reference sequence). Trimming shortened V by 3 bases and J by 5 bases, and 15 bases separated the two germline ends. The CDR3 contains 15 residues.

This clonotype was observed many times. The V gene is TRBV28, the J gene TRBJ1-2; 11 bases are shared with TRBD1. From germline, CDR1 is MDHEN and CDR2 SYDVKM. V was pared by 2 bases and J by 7 bases, with 6 bases of the junction left unmatched. The CDR3 runs to 15 residues. The CDR3 bases are TGTGCCAGCAGTTTAGTTTTTGGGACAGGGGGTGGCTACACCTTC. Translated, it gives CASSLVFGTGGGYTF.

This clonotype has a count of ten or more. This chain connects TRBV10-3 to TRBJ1-1; D not resolved. This CDR3 has 13 amino acids. The germline V and J ends were trimmed by 2 bases and 2 bases, with 6 bases remaining between them. Germline V gene data show CDR1 as ENHRY and CDR2 as SYGVKD. CDR3 nucleotide sequence: TGTGCCATCAGTGAGGGCTCTAACACTGAAGCTTTCTTT. Translated, it gives CAISEGSNTEAFF.

This clonotype came up many times. The V call is TRBV29-1, the J call TRBJ1-3; D gene ambiguous. V gave up 1 base and J gave up 0 bases, with 7 bases separating them. The CDR3 covers 14 residues. Germline V gene lookup returns CDR1 SQVTM and CDR2 ANQGSEA. As DNA, the CDR3 is TGCAGCGTTGAAGGGAGCTACTCTGGAAACACCATATATTTT. Its translation: CSVEGSYSGNTIYF.

This clonotype was seen at least ten times. The rearrangement joins TRBV20-1 to TRBJ2-5; possible D gene TRBD1, 5 bases. Germline V gives CDR1 DFQATT, CDR2 SNEGSKA (reference sequence). CDR3 length: 13 amino acids. The ends were cut back, 2 bases at V and 4 bases at J, with 11 bases in the middle. CDR3 sequence reads: CSARSRGRETQYF. CDR3 in DNA: TGCAGTGCTAGAAGTAGGGGAAGAGAGACCCAGTACTTC.

This clonotype showed up many times. V and J are TRBV19 and TRBJ1-1; 8 bases are a match to TRBD1. CDR1 is LNHDA and CDR2 is SQIVND in the germline V gene (reference sequence). Losses at the gene ends were 5 bases for V and 4 bases for J; bases not matched to a gene: 3. CDR3 length: 13 residues. CDR3 in amino acids: CASSATGGTEAFF. In DNA form, the CDR3 reads TGTGCCAGTAGTGCCACAGGGGGCACTGAAGCTTTCTTT. The variable domain in full, completed from reference TRBV19 and TRBJ1-1, reads DGGITQSPKYLFRKEGQNVTLSCEQNLNHDAMYWYRQDPGQGLRLIYYSQIVNDFQKGDIAEGYSVSREKKESFPLTVTSAQKNPTAFYLCASSATGGTEAFFGQGTRLTVV.

This clonotype appeared many times. The chain couples TRBV12-3 or TRBV12-4 to TRBJ1-5, with a possible D match to TRBD1 (5 bases). The CDR3 is 15 residues long. V shed 5 bases and J shed 7 bases, with 18 bases lying between them. CDR3 nucleotide sequence: TGTGCCAGCAGTACCGCGAGGGACTTGGGCCAGCCCCAGCATTTT. This encodes CASSTARDLGQPQHF.

This clonotype was counted many times. The V and J genes are TRBV6-2 or TRBV6-3 and TRBJ1-5; D ambiguous. V gave up 10 bases and J gave up 2 bases, with 12 bases separating them. Germline V gene data show CDR1 as MNHEY and CDR2 as SVGEGT. The CDR3 totals 13 residues. The CDR3 sequence: CATTSLGNQPQHF. The DNA of the CDR3 is TGTGCCACGACGTCCCTTGGCAATCAGCCCCAGCATTTT.

This clonotype was detected many times. The V call is TRBV12-3 or TRBV12-4, the J call TRBJ2-3; possibly TRBD2 for D (5 bases). V was clipped by 10 bases and J by 2 bases, with 16 bases between them. The CDR3 has 14 amino acids. In DNA form, the CDR3 reads TGTGCCACTGTCCCTGGACTTGTCACAGATACGCAGTATTTT. It codes for CATVPGLVTDTQYF.

Many counts were recorded for this clonotype. The J gene is TRBJ1-4, the V gene TRBV11-3; no clear D gene. There are 15 residues in the CDR3. CDR1 is SGHNT, CDR2 YENEEA, per germline. V lost 3 bases and J 3 bases, leaving 11 bases between the germline ends. The CDR3 coding sequence is TGTGCCAGCAGCTTCGGCGCAGCCCCTAATGAAAAACTGTTTTTT. Translating gives CASSFGAAPNEKLFF.

This clonotype was seen a few times. CDR3 nucleotides: TGCAGTACCCTGGGACCGACTAATGAAAAACTGTTTTTT. Translation gives CSTLGPTNEKLFF. The rearrangement links TRBV20-1 to TRBJ1-4, with D perhaps TRBD1 (5 bases). The CDR3 runs 13 residues. V lost 8 bases to trimming and J lost 2 bases, with 12 bases between them. Germline-derived CDR1 and CDR2 are DFQATT and SNEGSKA (reference sequence).

This clonotype was seen ten or more times. The chain recombines TRBV10-3 with TRBJ2-6; TRBD1 matches 7 bases. V dropped 11 bases and J dropped 0; count of bases not matched to a gene: 10. CDR3 length: 16 amino acids. Germline CDR1 and CDR2: ENHRY and SYGVKD. The CDR3 nucleotides are TGTGCCTCTACTGGACAGGTTGGCTCTGGGGCCAACGTCCTGACTTTC. It codes for CASTGQVGSGANVLTF.

This clonotype was counted ten times or more. This chain joins TRBV7-2 and TRBJ2-3; 9 positions match TRBD2. Germline trimming cut 4 bases from V and 2 bases from J; bases unmatched to any gene: 4. CDR1 SGHTA and CDR2 FQGNSA come from the germline V gene. The length of the CDR3 is 15 residues. In nucleotides, the CDR3 is TGTGCCAGCAGCTACGGGACTAGCTACACAGATACGCAGTATTTT. Protein product: CASSYGTSYTDTQYF.

This clonotype was seen a few times. As DNA, the CDR3 is TGTGCCAGCACCCCGGACAACACTAATGAAAAACTGTTTTTT. Protein product: CASTPDNTNEKLFF. This chain uses TRBV2 with TRBJ1-4, with D perhaps TRBD1 (5 bases). Trimming cost V 7 bases and J 2 bases, with 11 bases left between them. The CDR3 runs 14 residues. Germline V lookup: CDR1 SNHLY, CDR2 FYNNEI.